This TCR beta chain was identified in a study of blood T cell repertoires in COVID-19. CDR1 SNHLY and CDR2 FYNNEI come from the germline V gene. The CDR3 totals 14 residues. Deletions cut 6 bases from V and 2 bases from J, with 14 bases between. Data came from immunoSEQ multiplex PCR; TCRdb stores just in-frame clones and leaves some out. The data show more than 100,000 clones, 70% to 85% seen once. This rearrangement joins TRBV2 to TRBJ2-7; D perhaps matches TRBD1 (7 bases). Sequenced sample: peripheral blood. The clonotype originates from an older woman with acute or convalescent COVID-19. In DNA, the CDR3 is TGTGCCAGCAGGCGGGACAGTCTTACCTACGAGCAGTACTTC. This encodes CASRRDSLTYEQYF.